The next 9 T cell receptor beta chains were all read from a single sample in a study of identical twins. MiXCR, run by TCRdb on the 5' RACE reads, gives a single entry per CDR3 protein. Here the sample spans hundreds of thousands of distinct CDR3 sequences, 8.6% being singletons. The same data also went into a second study, on yellow fever vaccine responses in identical twins.

The sample was PBMCs. The receptors derive from a woman between 18 and 29 years old in good health.

This clonotype was counted ten times or more. This chain connects TRBV7-2 to TRBJ2-3; no firm D call. Trimming removed 5 bases at V and 2 bases at J, with 8 bases between. The CDR3 covers 13 residues. The germline V gene has CDR1 SGHTA and CDR2 FQGNSA. The CDR3 is CASSPTNTDTQYF. The DNA of the CDR3 is TGTGCCAGCAGCCCTACTAACACAGATACGCAGTATTTT.

This clonotype occurred a few times. V usage is TRBV6-5 and J usage is TRBJ2-1; D unresolved. Germline lookup yields CDR1 MNHEY and CDR2 SVGAGI. Trimming pared 3 bases from V and 7 bases from J, leaving 22 bases between. There are 17 residues in the CDR3. Written as DNA, the CDR3 is TGTGCCAGCAGTTATGGGTCGTGGGTGGTGGCCAAGAATGAGCAGTTCTTC. Translating it yields CASSYGSWVVAKNEQFF.

This clonotype appeared a few times. For the CDR3, the DNA is TGTGCCAGCAGCGTGCCTCGACGGGGCCCCAACACAGATACGCAGTATTTT. It encodes CASSVPRRGPNTDTQYF. J is TRBJ2-3 and V is TRBV9, with D perhaps TRBD1 or TRBD2 (5 bases each). The V end was cut by 2 bases, the J end by 2 bases, with 18 bases between. Germline V CDR1 and CDR2: SGDLS, YYNGEE. CDR3 size: 17 residues.

This clonotype appeared many times. This chain connects TRBV7-9 to TRBJ2-1; 7 bases match TRBD2. Losses at the gene ends were 1 base for V and 13 bases for J; bases not matched to a gene: 1. Germline V lookup: CDR1 SEHNR, CDR2 FQNEAQ (reference sequence). The CDR3 has 11 amino acids. This chain's CDR3 is CASSLGGGQFF. For the CDR3, the DNA is TGTGCCAGCAGCTTAGGGGGGGGACAGTTCTTC.

This clonotype was seen a few times. The chain combines TRBV10-2 with TRBJ2-6, with unresolved D. Trimming took off 2 bases at V and 3 bases at J, with 5 bases between the two ends. Germline V gene lookup returns CDR1 WSHSY and CDR2 SAAADI. The CDR3 has 14 amino acids. CDR3 sequence (DNA): TGCGCCAGCAGTGAGCTTGTTGGGGCCAACGTCCTGACTTTC. Protein product: CASSELVGANVLTF.

This clonotype appeared a few times. This chain joins TRBV4-2 and TRBJ2-3; TRBD1 is a possible D gene (6 bases). Germline assignment: CDR1 LGHNA and CDR2 YNFKEQ. V lost 0 bases and J lost 3, with 13 bases in between. The CDR3 consists of 16 residues. The CDR3 sequence: CASSQDQGRRTDTQYF. The CDR3 DNA sequence: TGTGCCAGCAGCCAAGACCAGGGGCGCAGAACAGATACGCAGTATTTT.

Ten or more counts support this clonotype. This chain uses TRBV6-2 or TRBV6-3 with TRBJ1-5; no clear D gene. V lost 0 bases, J lost 5 bases, and 2 bases lay in between. Germline CDR1 reads MNHEY; CDR2 reads SVGEGT. This CDR3 spans 12 amino acids. The CDR3 nucleotides are TGTGCCAGCAGTTACTCCTATCAGCCCCAGCATTTT. Encoded protein: CASSYSYQPQHF.

This clonotype was recorded many times. The chain couples TRBV6-2 or TRBV6-3 to TRBJ1-1; weak D call: TRBD1 (5 bases). The CDR3 length is 18 residues. Trimming removed 3 bases from V and 0 bases from J, with 20 bases in between. CDR1 and CDR2 (germline): MNHEY, SVGEGT. As DNA, the CDR3 is TGTGCCAGCAGTTATGGGGCCGGGCACCCGGGGGTGAACACTGAAGCTTTCTTT. Its protein product is CASSYGAGHPGVNTEAFF.

The chain links TRBV28 to TRBJ2-1; D possibly corresponds to TRBD1 (6 bases). Trimming removed 6 bases from V and 8 bases from J, with 26 bases in between. In germline, CDR1 is MDHEN, CDR2 SYDVKM. There are 17 residues in the CDR3. Here the CDR3 reads CASSQINAATGSDEQFF. In nucleotides, the CDR3 is TGTGCCAGCAGCCAAATTAACGCGGCTACAGGGAGTGATGAGCAGTTCTTC.